These T cell receptor beta chains were read from a single sample in a study of cytomegalovirus exposure and HLA in healthy donors. Data came from immunoSEQ multiplex PCR; TCRdb stores just in-frame clones and leaves some out. Here the sample spans 150,000 to 180,000 clones, more than 75% being singletons. The sample consisted of PBMCs. These receptors were taken from a man between 25 and 39 years old in good health and CMV-seropositive. CDR3s include the opening cysteine and the closing phenylalanine or tryptophan. A D gene is named only where the DNA matches it firmly. Clone size, where shown, is once, few, many, or a class for clones that have expanded.

v_call	clone_size	d_call	j_call	cdr3_aa	cdr3_nt
TRBV29-1	.	TRBD2	TRBJ2-3	CSVVAGGRTDTQYF	TGCAGCGTTGTGGCGGGGGGTCGGACGGATACGCAGTATTTT
TRBV4-3	.	TRBD1	TRBJ2-2	CASSQETGTGSGELFF	TGCGCCAGCAGCCAAGAGACGGGGACAGGGTCCGGGGAGCTGTTTTTT
TRBV7-2	.	TRBD1	TRBJ1-2	CASSFEGGAGGSYGYTF	TGTGCCAGCAGCTTCGAGGGGGGGGCAGGGGGCTCCTATGGCTACACCTTC
TRBV4-3	.	TRBD1	TRBJ1-6	CASSQERGRFDSPLHF	TGCGCCAGCAGCCAAGAAAGGGGGCGGTTTGATTCACCCCTCCACTTT
TRBV7-9	.	TRBD1	TRBJ1-1	CASSSSGTGTPGAFF	TGTGCCAGCAGCAGCTCCGGGACAGGGACCCCTGGAGCTTTCTTT
TRBV11-2	.	TRBD1	TRBJ2-3	CASSLVTGTLTDTQYF	TGTGCCAGCAGCTTAGTGACAGGGACCCTCACAGATACGCAGTATTTT
TRBV7-2	.	.	TRBJ1-3	CASSLSGGDTIYF	TGTGCCAGCAGCCTTAGCGGGGGTGACACCATATATTTT
TRBV19	.	TRBD1	TRBJ2-5	CASSGTGRETQYF	TGTGCCAGTAGTGGGACAGGGCGAGAGACCCAGTACTTC
TRBV7-9	.	.	TRBJ2-5	CASSFDLGVAGTQETQYF	TGTGCCAGCAGCTTCGACCTCGGAGTGGCGGGTACCCAAGAGACCCAGTACTTC
TRBV5-1	.	.	TRBJ1-2	CASMGGATYGYTF	TGCGCCAGCATGGGGGGGGCTACCTATGGCTACACCTTC
TRBV25-1	.	TRBD2	TRBJ2-3	CATVSGSGIDTQYF	TGTGCCACCGTCAGCGGGAGTGGGATAGATACGCAGTATTTT
TRBV4-1	.	TRBD1	TRBJ2-7	CASSQGAGQGAYEQYF	TGCGCCAGCAGCCAGGGGGCGGGACAGGGGGCCTACGAGCAGTACTTC
TRBV29-1	.	.	TRBJ2-1	CSVAGLPSNEQFF	TGCAGCGTTGCGGGTCTCCCAAGCAATGAGCAGTTCTTC
TRBV7-6	.	.	TRBJ1-4	CASSLVGRLNEKLFF	TGTGCCAGCAGCTTAGTTGGCAGGTTGAATGAAAAACTGTTTTTT
TRBV5-1	.	.	TRBJ2-7	CASSSLQSLSYEQYF	TGCGCCAGCAGCTCCTTACAGAGCCTTTCCTACGAGCAGTACTTC
TRBV10-2	few	TRBD1	TRBJ2-5	CASSLDRGEQYF	TGCGCCAGCAGCTTGGACAGGGGTGAGCAGTACTTC
TRBV10-3	few	TRBD1	TRBJ1-5	CAISDRQGNQPQHF	TGTGCCATCAGTGACAGACAGGGTAATCAGCCCCAGCATTTT
TRBV5-1	.	.	TRBJ1-1	CASSFGQGLPNTEAFF	TGCGCCAGCAGCTTTGGGCAGGGTCTTCCGAACACTGAAGCTTTCTTT
TRBV28	once	.	TRBJ1-2	CASSLTASRGYTF	TGTGCCAGCAGTTTGACAGCCTCAAGGGGCTACACCTTC
TRBV6-5	.	.	TRBJ2-7	CASSRLLGVSYEQYF	TGTGCCAGCAGCCGACTTTTAGGGGTGTCCTACGAGCAGTACTTC
TRBV11-2	.	TRBD2	TRBJ2-3	CASSLALTSGRVDTQYF	TGTGCCAGCAGCTTAGCGCTCACTAGCGGGAGAGTAGATACGCAGTATTTT
TRBV4-2	.	.	TRBJ1-1	CASQTGMNTEAFF	TGTGCCAGCCAAACAGGGATGAACACTGAAGCTTTCTTT
TRBV5-4	once	TRBD2	TRBJ2-3	CASSLAPGGADTQYF	TGTGCCAGCAGCTTGGCGCCTGGGGGGGCAGATACGCAGTATTTT
TRBV5-6	.	.	TRBJ2-7	CASIRQGYYEQYF	TGTGCCAGCATCCGTCAGGGGTACTACGAGCAGTACTTC
TRBV19	.	TRBD1	TRBJ1-1	CASSIQGVMNTEAFF	TGTGCCAGTAGTATTCAGGGGGTAATGAACACTGAAGCTTTCTTT
TRBV18	.	TRBD1	TRBJ2-7	CASSSGTGFEQYF	TGTGCCAGCTCATCTGGGACAGGGTTCGAGCAGTACTTC
TRBV21-1	.	.	TRBJ2-2	CAAFRDRCITGELFF	TGTGCCGCCTTTCGGGACAGGTGTATCACCGGGGAGCTGTTTTTT
TRBV19	few	.	TRBJ2-7	CASSTARSPSIDEQYF	TGTGCCAGTAGTACCGCCCGGAGCCCGAGCATCGACGAGCAGTACTTC
TRBV15	.	.	TRBJ2-1	CATSPRQGSYNEQFF	TGTGCCACCAGCCCCAGGCAAGGCTCCTACAATGAGCAGTTCTTC
TRBV18	.	.	TRBJ1-5	CASSPSQGMGNQPQHF	TGTGCCAGCTCACCCTCACAGGGAATGGGCAATCAGCCCCAGCATTTT
TRBV27	.	TRBD1	TRBJ1-1	CASRKLGQGNTEAFF	TGTGCCAGCAGAAAACTGGGACAGGGAAACACTGAAGCTTTCTTT
TRBV7-8	.	.	TRBJ1-3	CASLTGLSGNTIYF	TGTGCCAGCCTTACGGGACTCTCTGGAAACACCATATATTTT
TRBV25-1	.	TRBD1	TRBJ1-1	CASSRTGEAEAFF	TGTGCCAGCAGCCGGACAGGGGAAGCTGAAGCTTTCTTT
TRBV2	few	.	TRBJ1-1	CASSWGRGNTEAFF	TGTGCCAGCAGTTGGGGGAGGGGGAACACTGAAGCTTTCTTT
TRBV6-5	.	TRBD1	TRBJ1-6	CASSSETGWSPLHF	TGTGCCAGCAGTTCCGAGACAGGGTGGTCACCCCTCCACTTT
TRBV6-1	.	TRBD1	TRBJ2-7	CASQTGVNEQYF	TGTGCCAGTCAGACAGGGGTAAACGAGCAGTACTTC
TRBV11-3	.	.	TRBJ1-1	CASSIQENTEAFF	TGTGCCAGCAGCATACAGGAGAACACTGAAGCTTTCTTT
TRBV5-4	.	TRBD1	TRBJ2-7	CASGTGGIGRYYEQYF	TGTGCCAGCGGGACAGGGGGCATTGGGAGGTATTACGAGCAGTACTTC
TRBV2	.	.	TRBJ1-4	CASKGRAVNEKLFF	TGTGCCAGCAAGGGCAGGGCTGTCAATGAAAAACTGTTTTTT
TRBV7-9	.	TRBD1	TRBJ1-2	CASSPRTGFGYTF	TGTGCCAGCAGCCCCCGGACAGGGTTTGGCTACACCTTC
TRBV28	.	.	TRBJ2-2	CASRDLTRNTGELFF	TGTGCCAGCAGGGATCTTACTAGAAACACCGGGGAGCTGTTTTTT
TRBV4-1	.	.	TRBJ2-7	CASSQPGLGEQYF	TGCGCCAGCAGCCAACCGGGACTTGGCGAGCAGTACTTC
TRBV9	.	.	TRBJ2-5	CASSVRAGETQYF	TGTGCCAGCAGCGTACGGGCGGGGGAGACCCAGTACTTC
TRBV7-6	.	.	TRBJ1-6	CASSLNSNSPLHF	TGTGCCAGCAGCTTAAATAGCAATTCACCCCTCCACTTT
TRBV7-2	.	TRBD1	TRBJ2-7	CASGRDRGGEQYF	TGTGCCAGCGGCCGGGACAGGGGTGGGGAGCAGTACTTC
TRBV4-3	.	TRBD1	TRBJ1-4	CASSQAPGSTGGYTNEKLFF	TGCGCCAGCAGCCAAGCTCCGGGGTCGACAGGGGGTTACACTAATGAAAAACTGTTTTTT
TRBV7-9	.	TRBD1	TRBJ1-2	CASRTTGLDGYTF	TGTGCCAGCAGGACGACAGGGCTTGATGGCTACACCTTC
TRBV2	.	TRBD2	TRBJ2-1	CAGLAGGPGNEQFF	TGTGCCGGGTTAGCGGGAGGGCCTGGCAATGAGCAGTTCTTC
TRBV19	.	TRBD1	TRBJ1-5	CASSHGDRSNQPQHF	TGTGCCAGTAGCCATGGGGACAGAAGCAATCAGCCCCAGCATTTT
TRBV5-1	once	TRBD1	TRBJ1-1	CASRDRGANTEAFF	TGCGCCAGCCGGGACAGGGGGGCGAACACTGAAGCTTTCTTT
TRBV4-2	.	.	TRBJ1-3	CASSQSQGNSGNTIYF	TGTGCCAGCAGCCAGTCACAGGGAAACTCTGGAAACACCATATATTTT
TRBV27	.	.	TRBJ2-3	CASSSWDTDTQYF	TGTGCCAGCAGTTCGTGGGACACCGATACGCAGTATTTT
TRBV7-9	.	.	TRBJ2-2	CASSPVGMTGELFF	TGTGCCAGCAGCCCCGTGGGCATGACCGGGGAGCTGTTTTTT
TRBV6-6	.	TRBD1	TRBJ2-1	CASSYSGDSNNEQFF	TGTGCCAGCAGTTACTCAGGGGACAGCAACAATGAGCAGTTCTTC
TRBV18	.	.	TRBJ1-1	CASSPAGVTEAFF	TGTGCCAGCTCACCTGCCGGGGTCACTGAAGCTTTCTTT
TRBV28	few	TRBD1	TRBJ2-7	CASSPWTGSYEQYF	TGTGCCAGCAGCCCGTGGACAGGGAGCTACGAGCAGTACTTC
TRBV6-6	.	TRBD2	TRBJ2-7	CASSSRSGRRHYEQYF	TGTGCCAGCAGTTCCCGTAGCGGGAGACGGCACTACGAGCAGTACTTC